The 5 T cell receptor beta chains below were found in one sample sequenced in a study of cytomegalovirus exposure and HLA in healthy donors. In the PCR, 60 Vbeta and 13 Jbeta primers were used. Sequencing was performed with immunoSEQ multiplex PCR; in TCRdb, only in-frame clones are kept and a portion is missing. The sample includes around 63,000 clones, around three quarters of them seen just once. The material sequenced was PBMCs. These receptors originate from a man in his sixties in good health and CMV-seropositive.

This clone has a single count. V gene TRBV7-6 combines with J gene TRBJ2-2, with 9 bases aligning to TRBD2. Trimming removed 1 base from V and 2 bases from J; junction bases left unmatched: 11. CDR1 and CDR2 (germline): SGHVS, FNYEAQ. The CDR3 sequence is 19 residues long. Here the CDR3 reads CASSLGLAGTYFNTGELFF. The CDR3 DNA reads as TGTGCCAGCAGCTTAGGGCTAGCGGGGACCTACTTTAACACCGGGGAGCTGTTTTTT.

This clone is medium-sized. This chain connects TRBV6-4 to TRBJ2-1; 11 nucleotides line up with TRBD2. The V and J ends lost 0 bases and 6 bases, in that order; junction bases with no gene match: 1. The CDR3 covers 15 residues. Germline V gives CDR1 MRHNA, CDR2 SNTAGT. This chain's CDR3 is CASSDSSGGANEQFF. The CDR3 DNA follows: TGTGCCAGCAGTGACTCTAGCGGGGGGGCCAATGAGCAGTTCTTC.

The J gene is TRBJ1-3, the V gene TRBV19; 7 nucleotides match TRBD1. The germline V gene has CDR1 LNHDA and CDR2 SQIVND (reference sequence). The junction had 6 bases not matched to a gene; V was cut back by 10 bases and J by 0 bases. This CDR3 contains 14 residues. The CDR3 nucleotides read TGTGCCACCGCCGACAGGGCCTCTGGAAACACCATATATTTT. Translating gives CATADRASGNTIYF.

This clone was detected only once. The chain carries TRBV6-1 and TRBJ2-1, with D perhaps matching TRBD2 (5 bases). The CDR3 loop spans 15 amino acids. Trimming took 3 bases from V and 9 from J, leaving 18 bases between them. Looked up from germline, CDR1 is MNHNS and CDR2 is SASEGT. Written as DNA, the CDR3 is TGTGCCAGCAGTGATGTTAGCGAGCCCCGAGGTGAGCAGTTCTTC. Amino acid sequence: CASSDVSEPRGEQFF.

This clone was observed a single time. V and J are TRBV7-9 and TRBJ1-3; 9 bases match TRBD1. The CDR3 contains 16 residues. After removal of 1 base from V and 2 bases from J, the junction contained 3 bases not matched to a gene. Germline loops: CDR1 SEHNR, CDR2 FQNEAQ (reference sequence). The CDR3, as DNA: TGTGCCAGCAGCTTAGTAGGGACAGGGACTGGAAACACCATATATTTT. Protein product: CASSLVGTGTGNTIYF.